These 2 T cell receptor beta chains were all obtained from the same sample, sequenced in a study of T cells in pancreatic ductal adenocarcinoma. The selected patients with pancreatic ductal adenocarcinoma had surgery but no neoadjuvant therapy. The method was immunoSEQ multiplex PCR; TCRdb's version includes in-frame clones alone and lacks a portion of them. This table holds 8,500 to 9,500 clones, 67% found once. The sample consisted of pancreatic tumor tissue. The receptors shown here come from a human donor with pancreatic ductal adenocarcinoma.

V gene TRBV10-3 combines with J gene TRBJ2-2; the D is unclear. V dropped 3 bases and J dropped 6 bases, with 2 bases sitting between them. CDR3 length: 11 residues. Germline CDR1 and CDR2: ENHRY and SYGVKD. The CDR3 coding sequence is TGTGCCATCAGTGAACCCGGGGAGCTGTTTTTT. Protein product: CAISEPGELFF.

This clone was seen only a few times. The rearrangement uses TRBV6-6 and TRBJ1-2, with D unresolved. The CDR3 consists of 14 residues. Germline V gives CDR1 MNHNY, CDR2 SVGAGI (reference sequence). Trimming stripped 5 bases from V and 4 bases from J, with 14 bases between. The CDR3 DNA follows: TGTGCCAGCAGTCGAGACGGACGCAGCTATGGCTACACCTTC. Protein sequence: CASSRDGRSYGYTF.